A single T cell receptor (beta chain) is shown here with its context. The sample comes from a study of blood T cell repertoires in COVID-19. Study as a whole: Material from acute and convalescent COVID-19 was sourced from the United States, Italy and Spain. From T cells, B-cell-depleted T cells, or PBMCs came the material, which was cDNA or gDNA.

As originally analysed: Amplifying reference gene primers gave estimates of nucleated cell counts. Sequencing used immunoSEQ multiplex PCR; TCRdb keeps in-frame clones, though not all of them. For V, J and clone size, that table is used; D and trimming come from the DNA. Of about 170,000 clones listed, roughly 84% are singletons. The germline V gene has CDR1 SGHKS and CDR2 YYEKEE (reference sequence). The CDR3 runs to 15 residues. Deletions cut 4 bases from V and 2 bases from J, with 16 bases between. V and J are TRBV5-5 and TRBJ2-7; D might be TRBD2 (5 bases). The specimen was peripheral blood. This TCR came from a woman between 65 and 79 years old with COVID-19, enrolled during active disease. Written as DNA, the CDR3 is TGTGCCAGCAGCCCGGGAAAGCTTAGGCCCTACGAGCAGTACGTC. It yields the protein CASSPGKLRPYEQYV.